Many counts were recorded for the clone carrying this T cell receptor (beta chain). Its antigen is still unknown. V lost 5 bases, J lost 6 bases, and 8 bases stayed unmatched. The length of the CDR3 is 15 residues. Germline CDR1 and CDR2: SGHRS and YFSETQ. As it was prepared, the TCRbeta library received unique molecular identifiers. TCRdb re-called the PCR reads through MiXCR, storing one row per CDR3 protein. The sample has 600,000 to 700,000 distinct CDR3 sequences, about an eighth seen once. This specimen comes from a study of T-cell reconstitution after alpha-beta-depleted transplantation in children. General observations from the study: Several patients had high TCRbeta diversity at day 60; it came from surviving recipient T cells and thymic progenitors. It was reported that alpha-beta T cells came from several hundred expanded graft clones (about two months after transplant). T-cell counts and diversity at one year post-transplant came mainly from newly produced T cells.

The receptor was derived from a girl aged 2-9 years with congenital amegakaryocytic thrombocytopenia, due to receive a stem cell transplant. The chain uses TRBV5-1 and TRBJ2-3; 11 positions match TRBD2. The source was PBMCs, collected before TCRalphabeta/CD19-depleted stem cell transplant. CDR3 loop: CASSKLAGVSDTQYF. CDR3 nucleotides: TGCGCCAGCAGTAAACTAGCGGGAGTGTCGGATACGCAGTATTTT.